This T cell receptor (beta chain) was recovered during a study of shared clonotypes between healthy human individuals. Study-wide findings and caveats: Only blood samples were collected, and tissue repertoires likely differ.

In replicate PCRs of sorted subsets, around 0.2 ug DNA, roughly 27,000 T cell genomes, was used. TCRdb's copy holds only in-frame clones and misses some; the assay was immunoSEQ multiplex PCR. The sample lists about 2.4 million clones; just over 90% were seen once. A note on this clone: No antigen is known for it.

The CDR3 is 13 residues long. CDR1 and CDR2 (germline): SGDLS, YYNGEE. V lost 3 bases and J 4 bases, leaving 10 bases between the germline ends. Sequenced material: naive CD4+ T cells sorted from blood. This sample's subset: CD45RA+ positively selected. The source of this sequence is a man aged 18 to 29 in good health. V and J are TRBV9 and TRBJ1-1, with D possibly TRBD1 on 5 matching bases. This CDR3 reads CASSDGGTTEAFF. DNA for the CDR3: TGTGCCAGCAGCGATGGGGGAACCACTGAAGCTTTCTTT.